The sequence of this TCR beta chain was determined in a study of blood T cell repertoires in COVID-19. Study details: Collection of acute and convalescent COVID-19 samples took place in the United States, Italy and Spain. PBMCs, B-cell-depleted T cells, or T cells provided the cDNA or gDNA that made up the material.

This clone has just a few counts. Original processing methods: Reference gene primer amplification yielded estimated nucleated cell counts. The method was immunoSEQ multiplex PCR; TCRdb's version includes in-frame clones alone and lacks a portion of them. V and J calls and clone size follow that table, whereas D and trimming were derived from the DNA. The repertoire holds approximately 77,000 clones, approximately 80% seen once, with over 15% in the top ten. Germline lookup yields CDR1 SNHLY and CDR2 FYNNEI. Trimming pared 1 base from V and 0 bases from J, leaving 19 bases between. The CDR3 runs to 18 residues.

The chain joins TRBV2 to TRBJ2-7; the D is unclear. The origin of this receptor is a woman aged 55 to 70 with acute or convalescent COVID-19. The sample consisted of peripheral blood. The CDR3 loop is CASSEGPPSRISSYEQYF. In DNA, the CDR3 is TGTGCCAGCAGTGAAGGACCACCGAGCAGGATAAGCTCCTACGAGCAGTACTTC. The complete variable domain, with remaining parts taken from reference TRBV2 and TRBJ2-7, reads EPEVTQTPSHQVTQMGQEVILRCVPISNHLYFYWYRQILGQKVEFLVSFYNNEISEKSEIFDDQFSVERPDGSNFTLKIRSTKLEDSAMYFCASSEGPPSRISSYEQYFGPGTRLTVT.